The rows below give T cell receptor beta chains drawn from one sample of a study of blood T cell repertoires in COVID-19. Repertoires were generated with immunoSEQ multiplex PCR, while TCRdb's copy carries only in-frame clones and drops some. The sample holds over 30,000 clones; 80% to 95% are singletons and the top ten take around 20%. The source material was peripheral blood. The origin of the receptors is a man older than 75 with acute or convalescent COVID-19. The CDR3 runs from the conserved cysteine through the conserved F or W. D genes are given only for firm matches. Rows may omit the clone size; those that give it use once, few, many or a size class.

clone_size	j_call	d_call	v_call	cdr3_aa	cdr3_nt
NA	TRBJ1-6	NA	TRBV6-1	CASSGPGLGRTSNSPLHF	TGTGCCAGCAGTGGCCCGGGACTCGGGAGGACGAGTAATTCACCCCTCCACTTT
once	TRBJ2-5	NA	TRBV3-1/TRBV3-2	CASSQVELLAGPGTQYF	TGTGCCAGCAGCCAAGTGGAGCTACTAGCTGGCCCGGGGACCCAGTACTTC
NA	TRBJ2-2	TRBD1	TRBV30	CACQRGRGGSGELFF	TGTGCCTGCCAGAGGGGGCGAGGGGGATCCGGGGAGCTGTTTTTT
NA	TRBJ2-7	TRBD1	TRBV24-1	CATSDLGRDRGQYF	TGTGCCACCAGTGATTTGGGCAGGGACAGGGGGCAGTACTTC
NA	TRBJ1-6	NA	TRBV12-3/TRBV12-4	CASSTEYASPLHF	TGTGCCAGCAGTACAGAGTACGCCTCACCCCTCCACTTT
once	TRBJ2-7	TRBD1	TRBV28	CATRGTGNYEQYF	TGTGCCACCCGAGGGACAGGGAACTACGAGCAGTACTTC
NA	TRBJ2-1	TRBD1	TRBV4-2	CASSQPGQVYNEQFF	TGTGCCAGCAGCCAACCGGGACAGGTATACAATGAGCAGTTCTTC
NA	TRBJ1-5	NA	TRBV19	CASDLGGGNQPQHF	TGTGCCAGTGACCTGGGGGGTGGCAATCAGCCCCAGCATTTT
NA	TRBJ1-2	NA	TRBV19	CASSINRDRGYTF	TGTGCCAGTAGTATTAACAGGGATCGGGGCTACACCTTC
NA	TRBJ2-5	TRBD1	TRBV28	CASSPRQGWETQYF	TGTGCCAGCAGTCCACGACAGGGGTGGGAGACCCAGTACTTC
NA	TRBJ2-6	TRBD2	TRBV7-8	CASSLVGAGGQTGANVLTF	TGTGCCAGCAGCTTAGTGGGTGCGGGGGGGCAGACTGGGGCCAACGTCCTGACTTTC
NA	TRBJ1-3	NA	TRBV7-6	CAPRRGVASGNTIYF	TGTGCCCCAAGGCGGGGGGTCGCGTCTGGAAACACCATATATTTT
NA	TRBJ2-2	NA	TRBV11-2	CASSLGSQGTGELFF	TGTGCCAGCAGCTTAGGATCACAGGGCACCGGGGAGCTGTTTTTT
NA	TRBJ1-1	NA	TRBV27	CASSLGGIENTEAFF	TGTGCCAGCAGTCTGGGGGGGATCGAGAACACTGAAGCTTTCTTT
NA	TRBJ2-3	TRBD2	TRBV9	CASSFSGGTDTQYF	TGTGCCAGCAGCTTTAGCGGGGGCACAGATACGCAGTATTTT
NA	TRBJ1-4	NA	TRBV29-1	CSVVSDSEKLFF	TGCAGCGTTGTATCAGACAGCGAAAAACTGTTTTTT
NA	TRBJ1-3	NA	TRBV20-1	CSVQRVNTIYF	TGCAGTGTCCAGCGGGTAAACACCATATATTTT
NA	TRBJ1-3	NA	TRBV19	CASTPAGNTIYF	TGTGCCAGTACCCCTGCTGGAAACACCATATATTTT
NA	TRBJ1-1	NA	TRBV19	CASSTGGTRGNTEAFF	TGTGCCAGTAGTACGGGGGGGACACGAGGGAACACTGAAGCTTTCTTT
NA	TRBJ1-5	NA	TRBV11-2	CASSGGPNQPQHF	TGTGCCAGCAGCGGGGGCCCCAATCAGCCCCAGCATTTT
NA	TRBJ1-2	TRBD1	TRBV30	CAWTPDRGHGYTF	TGTGCCTGGACTCCTGACAGGGGGCATGGCTACACCTTC
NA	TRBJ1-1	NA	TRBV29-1	CSVESGQLNTEAFF	TGCAGCGTTGAAAGCGGCCAGTTGAACACTGAAGCTTTCTTT
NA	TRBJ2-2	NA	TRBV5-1	CASSAGLNTGELFF	TGCGCCAGCAGCGCGGGACTGAACACCGGGGAGCTGTTTTTT
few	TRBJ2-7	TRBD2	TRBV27	CASAPAGDYSGQYF	TGTGCCAGCGCCCCCGCCGGGGACTATTCCGGGCAGTACTTC
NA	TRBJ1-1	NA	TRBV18	CASSKGDTEAFF	TGTGCCAGCTCAAAGGGGGACACTGAAGCTTTCTTT
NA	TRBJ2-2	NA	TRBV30	CAQAVANTGELFF	TGTGCCCAAGCGGTAGCGAACACCGGGGAGCTGTTTTTT
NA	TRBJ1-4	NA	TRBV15	CATSRDLTGTSEKLFF	TGTGCCACCAGCAGAGACCTTACAGGGACTAGCGAAAAACTGTTTTTT
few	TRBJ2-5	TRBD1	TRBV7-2	CASKDRAQETQYF	TGTGCCAGCAAGGACAGGGCCCAAGAGACCCAGTACTTC
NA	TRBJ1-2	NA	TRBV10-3	CAISESAVPYYGYTF	TGTGCCATCAGTGAGTCAGCGGTCCCTTACTATGGCTACACCTTC
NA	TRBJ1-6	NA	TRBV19	CASTLGSSPLHF	TGTGCCAGCACCTTAGGGAGTTCACCCCTCCACTTT
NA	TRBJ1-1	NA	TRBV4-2	CASSSTANTEAFF	TGTGCCAGCAGCTCCACAGCCAACACTGAAGCTTTCTTT
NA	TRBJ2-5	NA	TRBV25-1	CASSEQGLETQYF	TGTGCCAGCAGTGAACAGGGCCTGGAGACCCAGTACTTC
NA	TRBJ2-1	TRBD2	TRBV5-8	CASSGTSGTHNEQFF	TGTGCCAGCAGCGGGACTAGCGGGACCCACAATGAGCAGTTCTTC
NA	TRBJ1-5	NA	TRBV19	CASTQAPGGNQPQHF	TGTGCCAGTACCCAGGCCCCAGGGGGCAATCAGCCCCAGCATTTT
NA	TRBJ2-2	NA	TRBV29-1	CSAWQGGAGELFF	TGCAGCGCGTGGCAGGGTGGGGCCGGGGAGCTGTTTTTT
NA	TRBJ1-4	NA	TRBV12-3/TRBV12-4	CAASRQGKKLFF	TGTGCCGCCAGCCGGCAGGGGAAAAAACTGTTTTTT
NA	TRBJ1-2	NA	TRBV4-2	CASRPVGVEGYTF	TGTGCCAGCAGACCCGTAGGGGTCGAGGGCTACACCTTC
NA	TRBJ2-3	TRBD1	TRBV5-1	CASSSPDRGRGDTQYF	TGCGCCAGCAGCTCACCCGACAGGGGGCGTGGAGATACGCAGTATTTT
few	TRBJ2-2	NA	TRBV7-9	CASSLDFNTGELFF	TGTGCCAGCAGTTTGGACTTTAACACCGGGGAGCTGTTTTTT
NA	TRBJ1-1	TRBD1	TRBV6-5	CASSYPGQANTEAFF	TGTGCCAGCAGTTACCCTGGACAGGCGAACACTGAAGCTTTCTTT
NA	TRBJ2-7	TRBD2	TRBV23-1	CASSHWTRLYEQYF	TGCGCCAGCAGTCATTGGACTAGACTCTACGAGCAGTACTTC
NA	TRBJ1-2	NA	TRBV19	CASTYRDSEGYGYTF	TGTGCCAGTACCTACCGGGACTCCGAGGGGTATGGCTACACCTTC
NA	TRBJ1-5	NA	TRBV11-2	CASSLDWAGSNQPQHF	TGTGCCAGCAGCTTAGATTGGGCAGGGAGCAATCAGCCCCAGCATTTT
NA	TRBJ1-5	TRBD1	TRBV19	CASRTGGSNQPQHF	TGTGCCAGCAGGACAGGGGGTTCCAATCAGCCCCAGCATTTT
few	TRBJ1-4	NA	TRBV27	CASSFSGYEKLFF	TGTGCCAGCAGTTTCTCAGGGTACGAAAAACTGTTTTTT
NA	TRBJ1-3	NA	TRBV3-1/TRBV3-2	CASSQAGSSGNTIYF	TGTGCCAGCAGCCAAGCGGGGAGCTCTGGAAACACCATATATTTT
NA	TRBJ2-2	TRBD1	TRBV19	CASTEGTGVHPGELFF	TGTGCCAGTACCGAGGGGACAGGGGTTCACCCGGGGGAGCTGTTTTTT
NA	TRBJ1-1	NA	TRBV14	CASSQTTNTEAFF	TGTGCCAGCTCCCAGACAACGAACACTGAAGCTTTCTTT
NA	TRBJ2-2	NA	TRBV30	CAWKAGLTGELFF	TGTGCCTGGAAGGCGGGGCTCACCGGGGAGCTGTTTTTT
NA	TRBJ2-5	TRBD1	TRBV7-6	CASSGPGQGRGETQYF	TGTGCCAGCAGCGGCCCCGGACAGGGCCGTGGGGAGACCCAGTACTTC
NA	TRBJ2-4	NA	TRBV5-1	CASSSNVRGAAKNIQYF	TGCGCCAGCAGCTCCAATGTCCGGGGGGCGGCCAAAAACATTCAGTACTTC
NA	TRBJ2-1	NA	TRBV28	CASSSTSGPSYNEQFF	TGTGCCAGCAGTTCGACCAGCGGACCCTCCTACAATGAGCAGTTCTTC
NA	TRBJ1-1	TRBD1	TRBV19	CASSIAPGGQAF	TGTGCCAGTAGTATAGCTCCGGGGGGACAGGCCTTT
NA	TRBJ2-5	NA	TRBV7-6	CASSGLGGRETQYF	TGTGCCAGCAGCGGACTGGGAGGCCGAGAGACCCAGTACTTC
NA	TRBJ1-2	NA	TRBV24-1	CATSDPLTPGYTF	TGTGCCACCAGTGATCCCCTTACACCGGGCTACACCTTC
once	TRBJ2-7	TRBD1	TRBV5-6	CASSEVGTGGTYEQYF	TGTGCCAGCAGCGAGGTCGGGACAGGGGGAACCTACGAGCAGTACTTC
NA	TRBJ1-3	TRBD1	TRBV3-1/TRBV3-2	CASSRDSTGNTIYF	TGTGCCAGCAGCAGGGACAGTACTGGAAACACCATATATTTT
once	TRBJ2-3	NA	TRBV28	CASSLSGTDTQYF	TGTGCCAGCAGTTTAAGCGGCACAGATACGCAGTATTTT
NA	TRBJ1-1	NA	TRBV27	CASREFGQFTEAFF	TGTGCCAGCAGAGAATTCGGACAGTTCACTGAAGCTTTCTTT